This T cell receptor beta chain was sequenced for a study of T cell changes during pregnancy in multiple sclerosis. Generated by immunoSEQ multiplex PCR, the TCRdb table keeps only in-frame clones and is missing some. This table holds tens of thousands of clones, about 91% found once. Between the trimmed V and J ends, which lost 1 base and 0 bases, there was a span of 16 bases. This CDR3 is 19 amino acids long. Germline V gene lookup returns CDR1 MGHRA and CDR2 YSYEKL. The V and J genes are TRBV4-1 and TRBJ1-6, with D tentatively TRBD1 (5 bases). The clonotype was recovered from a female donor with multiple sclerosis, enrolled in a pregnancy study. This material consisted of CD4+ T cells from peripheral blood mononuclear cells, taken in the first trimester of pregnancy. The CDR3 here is CASSQAYSTDGSYNSPLHF. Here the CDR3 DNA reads TGCGCCAGCAGCCAAGCGTATTCGACAGACGGCTCCTATAATTCACCCCTCCACTTT.